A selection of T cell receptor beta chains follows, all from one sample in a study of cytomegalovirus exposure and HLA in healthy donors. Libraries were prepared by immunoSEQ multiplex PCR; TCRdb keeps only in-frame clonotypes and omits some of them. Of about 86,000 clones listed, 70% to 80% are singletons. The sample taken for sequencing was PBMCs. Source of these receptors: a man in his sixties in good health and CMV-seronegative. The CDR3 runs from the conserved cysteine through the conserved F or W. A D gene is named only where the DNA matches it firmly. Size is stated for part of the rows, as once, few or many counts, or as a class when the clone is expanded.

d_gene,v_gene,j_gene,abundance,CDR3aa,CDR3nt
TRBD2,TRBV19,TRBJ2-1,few,CASSSGGGGQFF,TGTGCCAGTAGTTCCGGCGGCGGGGGGCAGTTCTTC
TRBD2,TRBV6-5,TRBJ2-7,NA,CASISSGNNEQYF,TGTGCCAGCATCTCGAGCGGGAACAACGAGCAGTACTTC
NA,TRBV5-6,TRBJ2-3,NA,CASSPGQTDTQYF,TGTGCCAGCAGCCCTGGACAGACAGATACGCAGTATTTT
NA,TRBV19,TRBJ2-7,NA,CASSTDSSTVGNEQYF,TGTGCCAGTAGTACGGATAGTAGCACAGTCGGGAACGAGCAGTACTTC
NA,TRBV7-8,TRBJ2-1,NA,CASSPGTLAYNEQFF,TGTGCCAGCAGCCCCGGGACTTTAGCTTACAATGAGCAGTTCTTC
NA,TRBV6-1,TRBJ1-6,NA,CASRESPSGNSPLHF,TGTGCCAGCAGGGAGTCGCCCAGCGGGAATTCACCCCTCCACTTT
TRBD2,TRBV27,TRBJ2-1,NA,CASSGTSGGQQFF,TGTGCCAGCAGTGGGACTAGCGGGGGGCAGCAGTTCTTC
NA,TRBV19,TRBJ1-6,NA,CASSIGPVPNSPLHF,TGTGCCAGTAGTATAGGGCCAGTGCCAAATTCACCCCTCCACTTT
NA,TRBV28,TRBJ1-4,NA,CASSQTVINEKLFF,TGTGCCAGCAGTCAGACAGTTATTAATGAAAAACTGTTTTTT
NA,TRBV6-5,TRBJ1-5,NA,CASSYGGAGQPQHF,TGTGCCAGCAGTTACGGGGGGGCAGGGCAGCCCCAGCATTTT
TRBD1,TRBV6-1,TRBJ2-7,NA,CASISGTGSYEQYF,TGTGCCAGCATCTCCGGGACAGGGTCCTACGAGCAGTACTTC
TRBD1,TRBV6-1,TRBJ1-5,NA,CASSGDRTGWSGQPQHF,TGTGCCAGCAGTGGGGATAGGACAGGGTGGTCAGGGCAGCCCCAGCATTTT
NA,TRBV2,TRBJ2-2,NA,CASSECGESYTGELFF,TGTGCCAGCAGTGAATGTGGTGAGTCATACACCGGGGAGCTGTTTTTT
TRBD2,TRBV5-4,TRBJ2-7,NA,CASSLGLAGVGREQYF,TGTGCCAGCAGCTTGGGACTAGCGGGAGTTGGGCGCGAGCAGTACTTC
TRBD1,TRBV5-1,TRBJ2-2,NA,CASSLEGALGGELFF,TGCGCCAGCAGCTTGGAGGGGGCATTAGGCGGGGAGCTGTTTTTT
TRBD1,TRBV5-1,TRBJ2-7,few,CASSPRDRGSDEQYF,TGCGCCAGCAGCCCCCGGGACAGGGGATCCGACGAGCAGTACTTC
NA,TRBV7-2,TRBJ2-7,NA,CASSLSEGVEQYF,TGTGCCAGCAGCTTATCGGAAGGAGTGGAGCAGTACTTC
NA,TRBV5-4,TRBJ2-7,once,CASSLGRTRAAYEQYF,TGTGCCAGCAGCTTGGGGCGGACAAGGGCTGCCTACGAGCAGTACTTC
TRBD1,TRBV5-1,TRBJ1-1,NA,CASSGRTGGQGLNTEAFF,TGCGCCAGCAGCGGGCGGACAGGGGGCCAGGGTCTGAACACTGAAGCTTTCTTT
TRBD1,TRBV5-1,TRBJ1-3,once,CASSLQGAPGNTIYF,TGCGCCAGCAGCTTACAGGGGGCACCTGGAAACACCATATATTTT
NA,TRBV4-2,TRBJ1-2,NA,CASSQDDPVAIYGYTF,TGTGCCAGCAGCCAAGATGATCCTGTCGCGATCTATGGCTACACCTTC
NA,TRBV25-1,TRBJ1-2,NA,CASREGLGGYTF,TGTGCCAGCAGGGAGGGACTGGGGGGCTACACCTTC
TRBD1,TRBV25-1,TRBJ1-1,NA,CASSEGQGEAFF,TGTGCCAGCAGTGAGGGACAGGGTGAAGCTTTCTTT
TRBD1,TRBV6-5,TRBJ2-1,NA,CASSYLGDSLNEQFF,TGTGCCAGCAGTTACTTAGGGGACAGCCTCAATGAGCAGTTCTTC
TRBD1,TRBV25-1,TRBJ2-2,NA,CASSGTGTGELFF,TGTGCCAGCAGTGGGACAGGCACCGGGGAGCTGTTTTTT
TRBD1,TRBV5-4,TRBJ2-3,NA,CASRTDRGRADTQYF,TGTGCCAGCAGAACAGACAGGGGGAGGGCAGATACGCAGTATTTT
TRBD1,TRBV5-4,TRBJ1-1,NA,CASSLTGGTEAFF,TGTGCCAGCAGCTTGACAGGGGGCACTGAAGCTTTCTTT
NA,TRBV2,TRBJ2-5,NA,CASSLVLQETQYF,TGTGCCAGCAGTCTAGTCCTCCAAGAGACCCAGTACTTC
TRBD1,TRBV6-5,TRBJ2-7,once,CASSYGQGADEQYF,TGTGCCAGCAGTTACGGACAGGGGGCGGATGAGCAGTACTTC
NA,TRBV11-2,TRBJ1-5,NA,CASSGGPNQPQHF,TGTGCCAGCTCTGGGGGCCCCAATCAGCCCCAGCATTTT
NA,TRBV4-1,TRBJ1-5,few,CASSHPGDLGNQPQHF,TGCGCCAGCAGCCATCCAGGGGATTTAGGCAATCAGCCCCAGCATTTT
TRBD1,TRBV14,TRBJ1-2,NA,CASSQDRGQSGYTF,TGTGCCAGCAGCCAAGACAGGGGGCAGTCCGGCTACACCTTC
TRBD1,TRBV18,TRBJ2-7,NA,CASSPGQDAYEQYF,TGTGCCAGCTCGCCCGGACAGGATGCCTACGAGCAGTACTTC
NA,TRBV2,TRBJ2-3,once,CASRADRENTQYF,TGTGCCAGCAGAGCGGACCGCGAAAATACGCAGTATTTT
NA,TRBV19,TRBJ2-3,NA,CASSIDGTDTQYF,TGTGCCAGTAGTATAGACGGCACAGATACGCAGTATTTT
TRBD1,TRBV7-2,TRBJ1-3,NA,CASSYDRVTFGNTIYF,TGTGCCAGCAGCTACGACAGGGTGACTTTTGGAAACACCATATATTTT
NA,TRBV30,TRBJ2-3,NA,CAWELSDTQYF,TGTGCCTGGGAGCTCTCAGATACGCAGTATTTT
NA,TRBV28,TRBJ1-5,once,CASQKNQPQHF,TGTGCCAGCCAGAAGAATCAGCCCCAGCATTTT
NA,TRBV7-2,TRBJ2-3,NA,CASSLGWDSDTQYF,TGTGCCAGCAGCTTGGGGTGGGACTCGGATACGCAGTATTTT
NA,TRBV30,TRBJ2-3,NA,CAWTAGTGDTDTQYF,TGTGCCTGGACAGCTGGTACGGGGGACACAGATACGCAGTATTTT
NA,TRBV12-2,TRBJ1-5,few,CASRSLNQPQHF,TGTGCAAGTCGTTCACTTAATCAGCCCCAGCATTTT
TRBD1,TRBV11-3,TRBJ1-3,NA,CASSPRDRAGRGNTIYF,TGTGCCAGCAGCCCCCGGGACAGGGCCGGTCGGGGAAACACCATATATTTT
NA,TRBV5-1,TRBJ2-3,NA,CASSLGTSTDTQYF,TGCGCCAGCAGCTTGGGGACTAGCACAGATACGCAGTATTTT
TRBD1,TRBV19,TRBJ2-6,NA,CASSGQGTGANVLTF,TGTGCCAGTAGCGGACAGGGGACTGGGGCCAACGTCCTGACTTTC
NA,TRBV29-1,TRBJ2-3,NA,CSVEGTAVTDTQYF,TGCAGCGTTGAAGGGACAGCGGTCACAGATACGCAGTATTTT
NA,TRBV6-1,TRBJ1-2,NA,CASSADSGVAGYTF,TGTGCCAGCAGCGCGGACAGCGGGGTAGCGGGCTACACCTTC
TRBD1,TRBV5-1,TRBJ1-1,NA,CASSLGTGGSPTEAFF,TGCGCCAGCAGCTTGGGCACAGGGGGCTCACCCACTGAAGCTTTCTTT
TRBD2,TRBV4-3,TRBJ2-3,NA,CASSQDRAQRGREDTQYF,TGCGCCAGCAGCCAAGATCGAGCCCAGCGGGGGAGGGAAGATACGCAGTATTTT
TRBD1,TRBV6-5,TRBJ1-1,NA,CASSSRQGAFF,TGTGCCAGCAGTTCCCGACAGGGAGCTTTCTTT
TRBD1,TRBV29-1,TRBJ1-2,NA,CSAGQGGGYGYTF,TGCAGCGCCGGACAGGGGGGAGGCTATGGCTACACCTTC
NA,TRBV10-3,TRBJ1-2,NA,CAISLDSPNYGYTF,TGTGCCATCAGCCTGGACAGCCCAAACTATGGCTACACCTTC
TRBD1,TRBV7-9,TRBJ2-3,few,CASSATLRDRGTDTQYF,TGTGCCAGCAGCGCTACCCTCCGGGACAGGGGAACAGATACGCAGTATTTT
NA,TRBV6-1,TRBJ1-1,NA,CASIDRYTEAFF,TGTGCCAGCATCGACAGGTACACTGAAGCTTTCTTT
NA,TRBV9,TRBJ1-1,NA,CASSVGGREVGTEAFF,TGTGCCAGCAGCGTAGGTGGCAGGGAGGTTGGCACTGAAGCTTTCTTT
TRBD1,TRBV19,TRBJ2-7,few,CASSIGTGVAYEQYF,TGTGCCAGTAGTATCGGGACAGGGGTCGCCTACGAGCAGTACTTC
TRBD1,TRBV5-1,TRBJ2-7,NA,CASKETGGAGEQYF,TGCGCCAGCAAAGAGACAGGGGGCGCGGGGGAGCAGTACTTC
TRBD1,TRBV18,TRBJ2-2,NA,CASSPPRTGQGYTGELFF,TGTGCCAGCTCACCTCCGAGGACGGGACAGGGTTACACCGGGGAGCTGTTTTTT